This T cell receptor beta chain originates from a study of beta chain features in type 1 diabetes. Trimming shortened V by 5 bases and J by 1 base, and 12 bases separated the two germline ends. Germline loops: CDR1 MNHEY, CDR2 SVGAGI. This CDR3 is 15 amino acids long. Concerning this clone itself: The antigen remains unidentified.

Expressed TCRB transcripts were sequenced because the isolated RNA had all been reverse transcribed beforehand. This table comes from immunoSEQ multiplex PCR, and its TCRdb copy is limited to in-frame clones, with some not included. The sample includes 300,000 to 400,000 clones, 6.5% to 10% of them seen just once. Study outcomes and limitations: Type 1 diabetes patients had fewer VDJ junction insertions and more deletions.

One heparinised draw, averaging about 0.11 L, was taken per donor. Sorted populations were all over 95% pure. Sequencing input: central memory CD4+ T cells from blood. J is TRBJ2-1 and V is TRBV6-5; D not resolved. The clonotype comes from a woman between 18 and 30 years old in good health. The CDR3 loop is CASSSYRGSYNEQFF. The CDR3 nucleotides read TGTGCCAGCAGTAGTTACCGAGGATCCTACAATGAGCAGTTCTTC.